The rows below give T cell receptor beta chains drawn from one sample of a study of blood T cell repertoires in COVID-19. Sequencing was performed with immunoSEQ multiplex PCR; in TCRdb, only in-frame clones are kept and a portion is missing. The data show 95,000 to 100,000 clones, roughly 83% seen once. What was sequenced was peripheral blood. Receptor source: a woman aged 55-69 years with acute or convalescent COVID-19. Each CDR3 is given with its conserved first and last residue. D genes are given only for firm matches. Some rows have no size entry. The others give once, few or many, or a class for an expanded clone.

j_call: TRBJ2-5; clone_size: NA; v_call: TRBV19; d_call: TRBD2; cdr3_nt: TGTACCAGTAGTTCCAACCTAGCGGGGGCTATCTACTTC; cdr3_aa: CTSSSNLAGAIYF
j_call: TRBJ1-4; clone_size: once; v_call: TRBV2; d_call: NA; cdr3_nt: TGTGCCAGCAGTGAAGCCTCCGTCAGTGAAAAACTGTTTTTT; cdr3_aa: CASSEASVSEKLFF
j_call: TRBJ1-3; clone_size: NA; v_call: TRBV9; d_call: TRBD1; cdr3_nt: TGTGCCAGCAGCGTAGGGACAGGGGTTTCTGGAAACACCATATATTTT; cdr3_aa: CASSVGTGVSGNTIYF
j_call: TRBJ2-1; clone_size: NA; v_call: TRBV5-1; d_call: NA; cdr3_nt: TGCGCCAGCAGCTTGGAACTTGCCTCCTACAATGAGCAGTTCTTC; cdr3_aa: CASSLELASYNEQFF
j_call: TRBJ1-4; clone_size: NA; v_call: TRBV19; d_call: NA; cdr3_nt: TGTGCCAGTAGTGAGACGTCAAGGGGAAAACTGTTTTTT; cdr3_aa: CASSETSRGKLFF
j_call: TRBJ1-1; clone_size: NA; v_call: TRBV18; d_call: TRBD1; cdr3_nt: TGTGCCAGCTCACCGCCGGGACAGGCGAACACTGAAGCTTTCTTT; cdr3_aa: CASSPPGQANTEAFF
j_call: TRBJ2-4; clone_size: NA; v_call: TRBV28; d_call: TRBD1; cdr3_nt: TGTGCCAGCAGTTCCCGTTATCCGGACAGGGGGGTGGCCATTCAGTACTTC; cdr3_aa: CASSSRYPDRGVAIQYF
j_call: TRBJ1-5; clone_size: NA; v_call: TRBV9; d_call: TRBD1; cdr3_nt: TGTGCCAGCAGCGCGACAGGGGCTATTCAGCCCCAGCATTTT; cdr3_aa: CASSATGAIQPQHF
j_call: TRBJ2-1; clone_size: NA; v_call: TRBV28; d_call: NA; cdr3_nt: TGTGCCACCCGGGGGATGTCCTACAATGAGCAGTTCTTC; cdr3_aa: CATRGMSYNEQFF
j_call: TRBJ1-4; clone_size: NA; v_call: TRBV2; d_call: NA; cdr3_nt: TGTGCCACGGGGGGGGAACTTGAAAAACTGTTTTTT; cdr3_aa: CATGGELEKLFF